These 22 T cell receptor beta chains share one sample of origin, sequenced in a study of human T cells and chemical hapten exposure. TCRdb re-analysed the RACE reads in MiXCR, keeping a single row per CDR3 protein. The data show fewer than 90,000 distinct CDR3 sequences, approximately 7% seen once. This sample's time point: patch test 2, 6 weeks after DPC sensitization. Stated treatment: therapeutic diphenylcyclopropenone sensitization with weekly scalp DPC. Sample: whole blood, taken in connection with sensitization to the hapten diphenylcyclopropenone (DPC). The receptor set was obtained from a woman in her 30s with alopecia areata. Some clones in this sample may be carry-over from other donors' samples.

As for this clonotype: Since a much larger clone is just one base distant, this may be a read error. The chain's CDR3 is CASSLGWYGQYF. DNA for the CDR3: TGTGCCAGCAGTTTAGGCTGGTACGGGCAGTACTTC. The chain combines TRBV12-3 or TRBV12-4 with TRBJ2-7; D unclear. The CDR3 is 12 amino acids.

This clonotype was counted many times. The V call is TRBV12-3 or TRBV12-4, the J call TRBJ2-5, with a weak D call TRBD2 (6 bases). The CDR3 loop spans 13 amino acids. V was pared by 4 bases and J by 3 bases, with 9 bases between. The CDR3 here is CASSSGRKETQYF. CDR3 bases: TGTGCCAGCAGTTCCGGGAGAAAAGAGACCCAGTACTTC.

CDR3 coding DNA: TGTGCCAGTAGTATCGCCGCCTACACTGAAGCTTTCTTT. Amino acid sequence: CASSIAAYTEAFF. J is TRBJ1-1 and V is TRBV19, with D unresolved. The CDR3 extends over 13 amino acids. CDR1 and CDR2 (germline): LNHDA, SQIVND (reference sequence). The ends were cut back, 3 bases at V and 3 bases at J, with 8 bases in the middle.

This clonotype was picked up a small number of times. The chain employs TRBV30 and TRBJ2-7, with D hard to call. Germline values: CDR1 GTSNPN, CDR2 SVGIG (reference sequence). CDR3 length equals 14 residues. Deletions cut 0 bases from V and 2 bases from J, with 11 bases between. CDR3 in amino acids: CAWSVSGSPYEQYF. The CDR3 DNA reads TGTGCCTGGAGTGTCTCCGGCTCCCCCTACGAGCAGTACTTC.

This clonotype showed up many times. The V call is TRBV25-1, the J call TRBJ2-5; TRBD2 aligns across 13 bases. Looked up from germline, CDR1 is MGHDK and CDR2 is SYGVNS. V dropped 7 bases and J dropped 1; count of bases not matched to a gene: 3. The CDR3 extends over 15 amino acids. CDR3 in amino acids: CASTGLAGVQETQYF. Here the CDR3 DNA reads TGTGCCAGCACCGGACTAGCGGGGGTCCAAGAGACCCAGTACTTC.

This clonotype was recorded many times. The J gene is TRBJ1-2, the V gene TRBV20-1; 7 bases line up with TRBD1. V dropped 3 bases and J dropped 4; count of bases not matched to a gene: 5. Germline V lookup: CDR1 DFQATT, CDR2 SNEGSKA (reference sequence). CDR3 length: 13 residues. CDR3 DNA sequence: TGCAGTGCTAGTTGGGGACAGAGCTATGGCTACACCTTC. Translating gives CSASWGQSYGYTF.

V usage is TRBV27 and J usage is TRBJ1-5, with 7 bases aligning to TRBD1. The CDR3 extends over 14 amino acids. Germline trimming cut 8 bases from V and 7 bases from J; bases unmatched to any gene: 11. Per germline, CDR1 MNHEY and CDR2 SMNVEV (reference sequence). CDR3 in amino acids: CASGRRQGLQPQHF. In DNA form, the CDR3 reads TGTGCCAGCGGTCGGAGACAGGGCTTACAGCCCCAGCATTTT.

The V call is TRBV30, the J call TRBJ1-4; D is undetermined. The CDR3 has 12 residues. V shed 0 bases and J shed 8 bases, with 7 bases lying between them. Per germline, CDR1 GTSNPN and CDR2 SVGIG (reference sequence). The CDR3 region has the DNA TGTGCCTGGAGTGTACGGCCCGAAAAACTGTTTTTT. Its translation is CAWSVRPEKLFF.

The chain uses TRBV18 and TRBJ1-1, with D possibly being TRBD1 (5 bases). Looked up from germline, CDR1 is KGHSH and CDR2 is LQKENI. V was clipped by 3 bases and J by 4 bases, with 12 bases between them. The CDR3 totals 14 residues. The CDR3 bases are TGTGCCAGCTCACCTCTCAGGGAGGTCACTGAAGCTTTCTTT. Translation gives CASSPLREVTEAFF. Supplemented by reference TRBV18 and TRBJ1-1, the full variable domain reads NAGVMQNPRHLVRRRGQEARLRCSPMKGHSHVYWYRQLPEEGLKFMVYLQKENIIDESGMPKERFSAEFPKEGPSILRIQQVVRGDSAAYFCASSPLREVTEAFFGQGTRLTVV.

This clonotype was counted many times. The chain uses TRBV6-5 and TRBJ1-2, with 7 bases lining up with TRBD1. CDR3 length: 15 residues. Germline V CDR1 and CDR2: MNHEY, SVGAGI. Losses at the gene ends were 6 bases for V and 0 bases for J; bases not matched to a gene: 7. CDR3 in DNA: TGTGCCAGCAGCCCACAGGGGATTTCTAACTATGGCTACACCTTC. Its protein is CASSPQGISNYGYTF.

The table lists this clonotype with a few counts. The rearrangement uses TRBV5-5 and TRBJ2-6; 7 bases match TRBD1. J was trimmed by 0 bases and V by 0 bases; bases with no gene match: 0. The CDR3 is 16 residues long. Germline-derived CDR1 and CDR2 are SGHKS and YYEKEE (reference sequence). The CDR3 sequence is CASSLGQGSGANVLTF. CDR3 DNA: TGTGCCAGCAGCTTGGGACAGGGCTCTGGGGCCAACGTCCTGACTTTC.

In its sample, this clonotype was seen many times. V gene TRBV20-1 combines with J gene TRBJ1-1; a possible D gene is TRBD1 (5 bases). V was shortened by 6 bases and J by 4 bases, with 18 bases between the two germline ends. This CDR3 is 14 amino acids long. Looked up from germline, CDR1 is DFQATT and CDR2 is SNEGSKA (reference sequence). The CDR3 protein is CSAQTPGTATEAFF. The CDR3 DNA follows: TGCAGTGCGCAGACCCCAGGGACGGCCACTGAAGCTTTCTTT.

The chain is built from TRBV7-3 and TRBJ1-1, with TRBD1 as a possible D gene (5 bases). Per germline, CDR1 SGHTA and CDR2 FQGTGA. The CDR3 has 15 amino acids. Trimming pared 2 bases from V and 3 bases from J, leaving 13 bases between. CDR3 residues: CASSLGQGGDTEAFF. The CDR3 DNA reads as TGTGCCAGCAGCTTAGGGCAGGGAGGCGACACTGAAGCTTTCTTT. Filled out from reference TRBV7-3 and TRBJ1-1, the complete variable domain reads GAGVSQTPSNKVTEKGKYVELRCDPISGHTALYWYRQSLGQGPEFLIYFQGTGAADDSGLPNDRFFAVRPEGSVSTLKIQRTERGDSAVYLCASSLGQGGDTEAFFGQGTRLTVV.

There are many counts of this clonotype. The V call is TRBV6-2 or TRBV6-3, the J call TRBJ1-5, with no clear D. The length of the CDR3 is 13 residues. CDR1 is MNHEY and CDR2 is SVGEGT in the germline V gene. V lost 5 bases and J lost 0, with 5 bases in between. The DNA of the CDR3 is TGTGCCAGCAGTACTTATAGCAATCAGCCCCAGCATTTT. As protein: CASSTYSNQPQHF.

V gene TRBV6-2 or TRBV6-3 combines with J gene TRBJ1-5, with D possibly being TRBD1 (6 bases). Trimming pared 7 bases from V and 5 bases from J, leaving 15 bases between. The CDR3 length is 14 residues. CDR1 is MNHEY and CDR2 is SVGEGT in the germline V gene. The CDR3 sequence: CASTITGFHQPQHF. The CDR3 DNA follows: TGTGCCAGCACCATAACAGGGTTCCATCAGCCCCAGCATTTT.

In its sample, this clonotype was seen many times. This chain connects TRBV30 to TRBJ2-2; a possible D gene is TRBD1 (5 bases). In germline, CDR1 is GTSNPN, CDR2 SVGIG (reference sequence). V lost 4 bases and J lost 4, with 16 bases in between. This CDR3 has 15 amino acids. The CDR3 DNA reads TGTGCCTGGATGGCGGCAGGGCGGCTCACCGGGGAGCTGTTTTTT. Amino acids: CAWMAAGRLTGELFF.

This clonotype was picked up many times. The rearrangement joins TRBV20-1 to TRBJ1-1; 8 bases line up with TRBD1. Germline V gene sequence: CDR1 DFQATT, CDR2 SNEGSKA (reference sequence). The CDR3 extends over 14 amino acids. The V and J ends lost 7 bases and 4 bases, in that order; junction bases with no gene match: 11. The chain's CDR3 is CSVPRGQGLTEAFF. CDR3 bases: TGCAGTGTTCCCAGGGGGCAGGGGCTCACTGAAGCTTTCTTT.

This clonotype was seen at least ten times. The chain has TRBV29-1 and TRBJ1-1, with D hard to call. V was pared by 4 bases and J by 1 base, with 13 bases between. The CDR3 runs 14 residues. Germline loops: CDR1 SQVTM, CDR2 ANQGSEA. The CDR3 nucleotides are TGCAGCGTTGTAAAGGGTATATCGAACACTGAAGCTTTCTTT. Residues: CSVVKGISNTEAFF.

This clonotype was seen more than once but under ten times. This chain uses TRBV20-1 with TRBJ2-1; 7 bases are a match to TRBD2. V lost 0 bases, J lost 2 bases, and 10 bases stayed unmatched. Germline V CDR1 and CDR2: DFQATT, SNEGSKA (reference sequence). CDR3 length: 17 amino acids. The CDR3 here is CSARDPRAAGPYNEQFF. The CDR3 nucleotides are TGCAGTGCTAGAGACCCCCGCGCAGCGGGGCCCTACAATGAGCAGTTCTTC.

As concerns this clonotype: Being one base from a much bigger clone, this may be a read error. Since the CDR3 does not end with the conserved phenylalanine or tryptophan, this likely comes from a read error. This sequence joins TRBV12-3 or TRBV12-4 and TRBJ2-1; possibly TRBD2 for D (5 bases). Trimming stripped 3 bases from V and 2 bases from J, with 14 bases between. The CDR3 has 16 amino acids. CDR3 protein: CASSLVDGGPYNEQFS. CDR3 bases: TGTGCCAGCAGTTTGGTGGACGGCGGGCCCTACAATGAGCAGTTCTCC.

Many counts were recorded for this clonotype. Here the CDR3 reads CATAPGLDIYNEQFF. Here the CDR3 DNA reads TGTGCCACCGCGCCGGGACTAGATATCTACAATGAGCAGTTCTTC. J is TRBJ2-1 and V is TRBV15; 8 bases match TRBD2. J gave up 3 bases and V 8 bases, and 9 bases lay outside the gene matches. This CDR3 contains 15 residues. Germline CDR1 is LNHNV and CDR2 is YYDKDF (reference sequence).

V is TRBV5-6 and J is TRBJ1-2, with D maybe TRBD1 (6 bases). V dropped 4 bases and J dropped 4 bases, with 20 bases sitting between them. The CDR3 has 16 amino acids. CDR1 is SGHDT and CDR2 is YYEEEE in the germline V gene. The CDR3 spells CASSAFGGASLYGYTF. The CDR3 DNA reads TGTGCCAGCAGCGCGTTCGGGGGCGCGTCCCTCTATGGCTACACCTTC.